Listed here are 6 T cell receptor beta chains from one sample, sequenced in a study of Graves' ophthalmopathy and Graves' hyperthyroidism. Amplification from RNA transcripts yielded the TCR beta CDR3 regions. First-round RT-PCR used HTBI primers; second-round multiplex PCR followed. One entry per CDR3 protein results from TCRdb running MiXCR on the multiplex PCR reads. The table records about 550,000 distinct CDR3 sequences, about two fifths of them present only once. The sequencing input was peripheral blood or thyroid tissue (not recorded which). Receptor source: an adult man with Graves' hyperthyroidism.

This clonotype has a handful of counts. The chain has TRBV4-2 and TRBJ2-3; D is unresolved. Trimming removed 0 bases from V and 1 base from J, with 5 bases in between. In germline, CDR1 is LGHNA, CDR2 YNFKEQ. The CDR3 extends over 14 amino acids. DNA of the CDR3: TGTGCCAGCAGCCAAGATCGGGGCACAGATACGCAGTATTTT. Its protein product is CASSQDRGTDTQYF.

This clonotype was observed once. This chain joins TRBV7-9 and TRBJ1-2, with 10 bases that match TRBD1. The ends lost 5 bases at V and 8 bases at J; junction bases unmatched: 11. The germline CDR1 and CDR2 sequences are SEHNR and FQNEAQ (reference sequence). The CDR3 is 15 residues long. The CDR3 here is CASSTGTGAREGYTF. The CDR3 DNA sequence: TGTGCCAGCAGCACCGGGACAGGGGCTCGGGAGGGCTACACCTTC. The full variable domain, with the rest looked up from reference TRBV7-9 and TRBJ1-2, is DTGVSQNPRHKITKRGQNVTFRCDPISEHNRLYWYRQTLGQGPEFLTYFQNEAQLEKSRLLSDRFSAERPKGSFSTLEIQRTEQGDSAMYLCASSTGTGAREGYTFGSGTRLTVV.

This clonotype came up many times. The chain employs TRBV6-4 and TRBJ1-2; no definite D call. The CDR3 has 12 residues. Germline assignment: CDR1 MRHNA and CDR2 SNTAGT. Trimming left V 0 bases short and J 7 bases short, with 6 bases between. CDR3 nucleotide sequence: TGTGCCAGCAGTGACTCGTGGGGTGGCTACACCTTC. It is translated as CASSDSWGGYTF.

This clonotype was seen repeatedly, ten times or more. The chain carries TRBV7-8 and TRBJ2-5; the D gene is possibly TRBD1 (6 bases). V shed 4 bases and J shed 0 bases, with 12 bases lying between them. The CDR3 spans 15 residues. Per the germline V gene, CDR1 is SGHVS and CDR2 is FQNEAQ. The CDR3: CASSSDRSHQETQYF. CDR3 DNA sequence: TGTGCCAGCAGCTCGGACAGATCCCACCAAGAGACCCAGTACTTC.

This clonotype was observed at least ten times. The chain's CDR3 is CASSQGAGVETQYF. DNA of the CDR3: TGCGCCAGCAGCCAGGGAGCGGGAGTGGAGACCCAGTACTTC. This chain connects TRBV5-1 to TRBJ2-5; 8 bases match TRBD2. This CDR3 spans 14 amino acids. Germline V gene data show CDR1 as SGHRS and CDR2 as YFSETQ. V dropped 4 bases and J dropped 5; count of bases not matched to a gene: 7.

Regarding this clonotype: A junction end diverges from the germline sequence, so it may reflect a read error. This chain connects TRBV7-7 to TRBJ2-7; D is unresolved. Matching the DNA end better, TRBJ2-1 makes the J call doubtful. CDR3 length: 13 amino acids. Germline loops: CDR1 SSHAT, CDR2 FNYEAQ (reference sequence). The DNA of the CDR3 is TGTGCTAGCAGCTTAAACATCCACAATGAGCAGTTCTTC. Residues: CASSLNIHNEQFF.